Listed here are 16 T cell receptor beta chains from one sample, sequenced in a study of persistence of HIV-infected CD4 T cells. These TCRs' antigens remain unknown. Sequencing used immunoSEQ version 4 in survey mode. The assay was immunoSEQ multiplex PCR, and TCRdb's table has in-frame clones only and misses some. This table has just under 65,000 clones, about four fifths appearing once. Overlapping HIV-1 Gag 15-mer peptides at roughly 1 ug per peptide per mL were used. CD40L-negative CD69-negative CD45RO-high memory CD4+ T cells were sorted as populations depleted of antigen-responding cells. The sample consisted of CD4+ T cells sorted from PBMCs after approximately 19-hour stimulation, taken from a patient who received antiretroviral therapy. These receptors were collected from an adult man with HIV who was CMV-seropositive.

The rearrangement links TRBV20-1 to TRBJ1-1, with D unresolved. This CDR3 is built from 11 residues. V shed 6 bases and J shed 8 bases, with 13 bases lying between them. Germline V lookup: CDR1 DFQATT, CDR2 SNEGSKA (reference sequence). CDR3 sequence: CSAKIQTEAFF. The CDR3 nucleotides read TGCAGTGCAAAGATCCAAACCGAAGCTTTCTTT.

The J gene is TRBJ2-2, the V gene TRBV10-3; the D gene is possibly TRBD2 (7 bases). Germline V CDR1 and CDR2: ENHRY, SYGVKD. Trimming took 4 bases from V and 1 from J, leaving 16 bases between them. CDR3 length: 17 amino acids. The CDR3 nucleotides read TGTGCCATCAGTGCCTCGGCGGGGGCCGTGAACACCGGGGAGCTGTTTTTT. Translated, it gives CAISASAGAVNTGELFF.

This rearrangement joins TRBV19 to TRBJ1-4, with D uncertain. There are 14 residues in the CDR3. Per the germline V gene, CDR1 is LNHDA and CDR2 is SQIVND (reference sequence). V lost 7 bases to trimming and J lost 0 bases, with 9 bases between them. The CDR3 here is CASNTGSTNEKLFF. The DNA of the CDR3 is TGTGCCAGTAATACCGGGTCAACTAATGAAAAACTGTTTTTT.

The chain carries TRBV5-1 and TRBJ2-7, with 11 bases identical to TRBD1. The CDR3 covers 14 residues. Germline V CDR1 and CDR2: SGHRS, YFSETQ. The J segment lost 6 bases and the V segment lost 5 bases, leaving 7 bases of the junction unmatched. In nucleotides, the CDR3 is TGCGCCAGCAGTTATCGGACAGGGGGCGGCGAGCAGTACTTC. It yields the protein CASSYRTGGGEQYF.

This clone was seen a few times. The rearrangement uses TRBV19 and TRBJ2-2; maybe TRBD1 (6 bases). The V end was cut by 7 bases, the J end by 6 bases, with 12 bases between. Germline CDR1 and CDR2: LNHDA and SQIVND (reference sequence). The CDR3 spans 13 residues. The CDR3 region has the DNA TGTGCCAGTAATCTCAGGGGTCCCGGGGAGCTGTTTTTT. Translation: CASNLRGPGELFF.

The CDR3 region has the DNA TGTGCCAGCAGCTTGAAATACCATAAAGATTCGGATGGCTACACCTTC. As protein: CASSLKYHKDSDGYTF. This sequence joins TRBV13 and TRBJ1-2; unclear D gene. Trimming removed 3 bases from V and 6 bases from J, with 20 bases in between. This CDR3 is 16 amino acids long. Germline loops: CDR1 PRHDT, CDR2 FYEKMQ (reference sequence).

This chain connects TRBV6-6 to TRBJ1-2; D may be TRBD1 (5 bases). This CDR3 is 11 amino acids long. The germline V and J ends were trimmed by 0 bases and 14 bases, with 10 bases remaining between them. Germline V CDR1 and CDR2: MNHNY, SVGAGI (reference sequence). CDR3 DNA sequence: TGTGCCAGCAGTTACTCTACGACAGAGACCTTC. This gives the protein CASSYSTTETF.

The chain uses TRBV28 and TRBJ1-6, with D possibly being TRBD1 (5 bases). This CDR3 is built from 14 residues. The V end was cut by 8 bases, the J end by 8 bases, with 16 bases between. CDR1 is MDHEN, CDR2 SYDVKM, per germline. The DNA of the CDR3 is TGTGCCAGCGGACCCAGGGTTAACCATTCACCCCTCCACTTT. Translated: CASGPRVNHSPLHF.

This chain links TRBV7-6 with TRBJ1-1; D call uncertain. The CDR3 contains 14 residues. The germline V gene encodes CDR1 SGHVS and CDR2 FNYEAQ. V gave up 7 bases and J gave up 1 base, with 13 bases separating them. The CDR3 DNA is TGTGCCAGCATCGGAGGACGGGGGAACACTGAAGCTTTCTTT. It yields the protein CASIGGRGNTEAFF.

The V gene is TRBV5-8, the J gene TRBJ2-7; 7 bases align to TRBD1. Germline CDR1 is SGHTS and CDR2 is YDEGEE. J was trimmed by 2 bases and V by 0 bases; bases with no gene match: 8. CDR3 length: 16 amino acids. The CDR3 reads CASSLGRQGTAYEQYF. The CDR3 nucleotides are TGTGCCAGCAGCTTGGGTCGACAGGGTACAGCCTACGAGCAGTACTTC.

This clone was counted between two and nine times. The V call is TRBV9, the J call TRBJ2-2, with D possibly being TRBD1 or TRBD2 (5 bases each). Trimming pared 0 bases from V and 6 bases from J, leaving 15 bases between. In germline, CDR1 is SGDLS, CDR2 YYNGEE. CDR3 length: 16 residues. CDR3 sequence (DNA): TGTGCCAGCAGCGTAGCTGGGACCAAAACGTCCGGGGAGCTGTTTTTT. Protein: CASSVAGTKTSGELFF.

This chain links TRBV7-8 with TRBJ2-2; no clear D gene. The CDR3 spans 15 residues. V lost 1 base, J lost 0 bases, and 6 bases lay in between. CDR1 and CDR2 (germline): SGHVS, FQNEAQ. The chain's CDR3 is CASSLGPANTGELFF. The CDR3 nucleotides are TGTGCCAGCAGCTTAGGGCCAGCGAACACCGGGGAGCTGTTTTTT.

This chain uses TRBV2 with TRBJ1-5; D remains unclear. The CDR3 runs to 14 residues. Germline loops: CDR1 SNHLY, CDR2 FYNNEI. The V gene lost 7 bases and the J gene lost 1 base, with 11 bases spanning the gap. In nucleotides, the CDR3 is TGTGCCAGCACCCGAACCTACAGCAATCAGCCCCAGCATTTT. Translated: CASTRTYSNQPQHF.

This rearrangement joins TRBV13 to TRBJ2-7; TRBD2 aligns across 8 bases. The CDR3 extends over 15 amino acids. V shed 5 bases, J shed 0 bases, and the junction held 6 bases outside the gene matches. Per germline, CDR1 PRHDT and CDR2 FYEKMQ (reference sequence). DNA for the CDR3: TGTGCCAGCAGCCGGGGGCTAGCGGGCTCCTACGAGCAGTACTTC. The encoded protein is CASSRGLAGSYEQYF. Full variable domain (remainder filled in from reference TRBV13 and TRBJ2-7): AAGVIQSPRHLIKEKRETATLKCYPIPRHDTVYWYQQGPGQDPQFLISFYEKMQSDKGSIPDRFSAQQFSDYHSELNMSSLELGDSALYFCASSRGLAGSYEQYFGPGTRLTVT.

The chain couples TRBV6-2 or TRBV6-3 to TRBJ1-5, with 9 positions matching TRBD1. Germline V gene lookup returns CDR1 MNHEY and CDR2 SVGEGT. The length of the CDR3 is 18 residues. Trimming at V came to 5 bases and at J to 2 bases, leaving 13 bases not matched to a gene. The CDR3 DNA reads TGTGCCAGCAGTCTAGATCCCCGACAGGGGGATGGCAATCAGCCCCAGCATTTT. It codes for CASSLDPRQGDGNQPQHF.

This chain joins TRBV18 and TRBJ2-7; TRBD1 aligns across 8 bases. CDR3 length equals 15 residues. J lost 2 bases, V lost 5 bases, and 8 bases had no gene match. Per the germline V gene, CDR1 is KGHSH and CDR2 is LQKENI. DNA for the CDR3: TGTGCCAGCTCATCAGACAGGGGAGTTGCCTACGAGCAGTACTTC. Protein: CASSSDRGVAYEQYF.